Below are 8 T cell receptor beta chains sequenced from a single sample in a study of blood T cell repertoires in COVID-19. Produced via immunoSEQ multiplex PCR; TCRdb's table is partial and in-frame only. The table records 270,000 or so clones, about nine tenths of them present only once. What was sequenced was peripheral blood. The source of these receptors is a woman aged 25 to 39 with COVID-19, enrolled during active disease.

The sample holds one count of this clone. This chain joins TRBV11-3 and TRBJ1-3; 9 bases line up with TRBD1. This CDR3 comprises 15 residues. Trimming removed 5 bases from V and 6 bases from J; junction bases left unmatched: 8. Germline CDR1 SGHNT, CDR2 YENEEA. As DNA, the CDR3 is TGTGCCAGCAGCGCAAAAGACAGGGGGGAAAACACCATATATTTT. This codes for CASSAKDRGENTIYF.

The V call is TRBV5-1, the J call TRBJ2-7, with 8 bases identical to TRBD1. Unmatched junction bases numbered 8, after V lost 4 bases and J lost 2 bases. Looked up from germline, CDR1 is SGHRS and CDR2 is YFSETQ. This CDR3 has 15 amino acids. DNA for the CDR3: TGCGCCAGCAGCCGAGGACAGGGAGGCACCTACGAGCAGTACTTC. This translates into CASSRGQGGTYEQYF.

The V call is TRBV5-1, the J call TRBJ2-5; 9 nucleotides agree with TRBD1. This CDR3 spans 15 amino acids. V was clipped by 4 bases and J by 2 bases; unmatched bases: 6. Germline V gene lookup returns CDR1 SGHRS and CDR2 YFSETQ. The CDR3: CASSQGQGGQETQYF. In DNA, the CDR3 is TGCGCCAGCAGCCAGGGACAGGGAGGGCAAGAGACCCAGTACTTC.

V is TRBV27 and J is TRBJ2-7; 8 positions match TRBD1. The CDR3 is 15 amino acids. V dropped 6 bases and J dropped 3; count of bases not matched to a gene: 10. Germline lookup yields CDR1 MNHEY and CDR2 SMNVEV (reference sequence). The CDR3 nucleotides are TGTGCCAGCAGCCATCCAAGACAGGGGTTCTACGAGCAGTACTTC. Amino acid sequence: CASSHPRQGFYEQYF.

The rearrangement links TRBV30 to TRBJ1-2; weak D call: TRBD1 (6 bases). This CDR3 has 11 residues. Trimming removed 3 bases at V and 7 bases at J, with 9 bases between. CDR1 and CDR2 (germline): GTSNPN, SVGIG (reference sequence). CDR3: CAWRGRGGYTF. DNA of the CDR3: TGTGCCTGGAGGGGCAGGGGTGGCTACACCTTC.

The V and J genes are TRBV30 and TRBJ1-1; 8 bases line up with TRBD1. The V gene end was trimmed by 3 bases and the J gene end by 9 bases; junction bases not matched to a gene: 3. CDR3 length: 11 amino acids. Per the germline V gene, CDR1 is GTSNPN and CDR2 is SVGIG (reference sequence). CDR3 nucleotide sequence: TGTGCCTGGAGATTCAGGGGGCAAGCTTTCTTT. Its protein is CAWRFRGQAFF.

DNA of the CDR3: TGTGCCAGCTCACCAGGAGGAGTTCAGCCCCAGCATTTT. It encodes CASSPGGVQPQHF. The V and J genes are TRBV18 and TRBJ1-5; D gene uncertain. CDR3 size: 13 residues. Deletions cut 2 bases from V and 6 bases from J, with 8 bases between. Germline-derived CDR1 and CDR2 are KGHSH and LQKENI.

This chain links TRBV2 with TRBJ2-7; D call uncertain. The V end lost 6 bases, the J end lost 4 bases, and 7 bases lay between the germline ends. The CDR3 is 11 residues long. In germline, CDR1 is SNHLY, CDR2 FYNNEI. The CDR3, as DNA: TGTGCCAGCAGCACAGCTTACGAGCAGTACTTC. It encodes CASSTAYEQYF.